What follows describes a single T cell receptor beta chain. Its antigen remains unidentified. Researchers ran the assay at a deep level. Sequencing was performed with immunoSEQ multiplex PCR; in TCRdb, only in-frame clones are kept and a portion is missing. The sample carries about 800,000 clones, around 96% recorded once. The CDR3 totals 15 residues. Germline lookup yields CDR1 SSHAT and CDR2 FNYEAQ (reference sequence). The V end was cut by 2 bases, the J end by 2 bases, with 11 bases between. This specimen comes from a study of shared clonotypes between healthy human individuals. General observations from the study: It was anticipated that sequencing depth would influence how many clonotypes donors shared.

Only CD45RO-negative cells positively selected for CCR7 counted as naive CD8 cells, so terminally differentiated effector memory CD45RA+ cells were excluded. All participating donors were Caucasian adults from Nashville, Tennessee. The receptor was derived from a man aged 30 to 39 in good health. The sequencing input was naive CD8+ T cells sorted from blood. J is TRBJ2-3 and V is TRBV7-7; D assignment may be TRBD1 or TRBD2 (5 bases each). The CDR3 protein is CASSLYDGTTDTQYF. The CDR3 DNA reads as TGTGCCAGCAGCTTATACGATGGGACCACAGATACGCAGTATTTT.